These T cell receptor beta chains were read from a single sample in a study of regulatory T cells in long-lasting Graves disease. TCRdb analysed the multiplex PCR reads with MiXCR anew, one entry per CDR3 protein. In the table there are more than 400,000 distinct CDR3 sequences, roughly 15% of which are singletons. These same records also appear under a second study, on T cells in Graves' hyperthyroidism and ophthalmopathy.

The source material was peripheral blood mononuclear cells (PBMCs), sampled at new diagnosis, from a patient treated with antithyroid drugs. These receptors were collected from a man in his forties or fifties with Graves disease. Both conserved end residues are part of each CDR3. A D gene is named only where the DNA matches it firmly. The size of a clone is reported for some rows only, either as once, few or many, or as a class for expanded clones.

J gene: TRBJ1-2; V gene: TRBV6-1; clone size: -; D gene: -; CDR3 protein: CASSVTINYGYTF; CDR3 DNA: TGTGCCAGCAGTGTGACAATTAACTATGGCTACACCTTC
J gene: TRBJ2-7; V gene: TRBV29-1; clone size: -; D gene: TRBD1; CDR3 protein: CSVEGQGAYEQYF; CDR3 DNA: TGCAGCGTTGAAGGCCAGGGGGCTTACGAGCAGTACTTC
J gene: TRBJ1-4; V gene: TRBV12-3/TRBV12-4; clone size: many; D gene: TRBD1; CDR3 protein: CASSPGTGGQNEKLFF; CDR3 DNA: TGTGCCAGCAGTCCGGGGACAGGGGGCCAAAATGAAAAACTGTTTTTT
J gene: TRBJ2-7; V gene: TRBV29-1; clone size: many; D gene: TRBD2; CDR3 protein: CSVKGLAGNEQYF; CDR3 DNA: TGCAGCGTCAAGGGACTAGCGGGAAACGAGCAGTACTTC
J gene: TRBJ1-3; V gene: TRBV19; clone size: few; D gene: -; CDR3 protein: CASKKEPSGNTIYF; CDR3 DNA: TGTGCCAGTAAAAAGGAACCCTCTGGAAACACCATATATTTT
J gene: TRBJ1-1; V gene: TRBV28; clone size: many; D gene: -; CDR3 protein: CASSLRTFGAFF; CDR3 DNA: TGTGCCAGCAGTTTGCGTACTTTTGGGGCTTTCTTT
J gene: TRBJ2-7; V gene: TRBV6-1; clone size: many; D gene: TRBD1; CDR3 protein: CASSGWDRSPYEQYF; CDR3 DNA: TGTGCCAGCAGTGGGTGGGACAGATCCCCCTACGAGCAGTACTTC
J gene: TRBJ2-7; V gene: TRBV5-1; clone size: few; D gene: -; CDR3 protein: CASSLDRPSWEQYF; CDR3 DNA: TGCGCCAGCAGCTTGGACAGGCCCTCTTGGGAGCAGTACTTC
J gene: TRBJ2-2; V gene: TRBV5-4; clone size: -; D gene: TRBD1; CDR3 protein: CASSDREGTGELFF; CDR3 DNA: TGTGCCAGCTCGGACAGGGAAGGGACCGGGGAGCTGTTTTTT
J gene: TRBJ2-7; V gene: TRBV20-1; clone size: many; D gene: -; CDR3 protein: CSASGSPSNEQYF; CDR3 DNA: TGCAGTGCTTCCGGGTCACCGTCTAACGAGCAGTACTTC
J gene: TRBJ1-6; V gene: TRBV2; clone size: many; D gene: -; CDR3 protein: CASSGLEGGVGSPLHF; CDR3 DNA: TGTGCCAGCAGTGGGTTAGAAGGCGGAGTTGGTTCACCCCTCCACTTT
J gene: TRBJ1-1; V gene: TRBV5-4; clone size: many; D gene: TRBD1; CDR3 protein: CASSHGTGNSEAFF; CDR3 DNA: TGTGCCAGCAGCCACGGGACAGGGAACAGTGAAGCTTTCTTT
J gene: TRBJ2-7; V gene: TRBV19; clone size: -; D gene: -; CDR3 protein: CASSPGPGLSYEQCF; CDR3 DNA: TGTGCCAGTAGTCCTGGTCCGGGTTTATCCTACGAGCAGTGCTTC
J gene: TRBJ2-1; V gene: TRBV11-3; clone size: many; D gene: -; CDR3 protein: CASSVGRYNEQFF; CDR3 DNA: TGTGCCAGCAGCGTCGGGAGATACAATGAGCAGTTCTTC
J gene: TRBJ2-3; V gene: TRBV6-2/TRBV6-3; clone size: many; D gene: -; CDR3 protein: CASSYRRGLGTDTQYF; CDR3 DNA: TGTGCCAGCAGTTACCGGAGAGGGCTAGGAACAGATACGCAGTATTTT
J gene: TRBJ2-7; V gene: TRBV5-6; clone size: many; D gene: TRBD2; CDR3 protein: CASSLLTSGSLYEQYF; CDR3 DNA: TGTGCCAGCAGCTTGCTGACTAGCGGGAGTTTATATGAGCAGTACTTC
J gene: TRBJ1-2; V gene: TRBV27; clone size: many; D gene: -; CDR3 protein: CASSPQDALQGSFYGYTF; CDR3 DNA: TGTGCCAGCAGTCCCCAAGATGCCTTGCAGGGCTCCTTTTATGGCTACACCTTC
J gene: TRBJ2-3; V gene: TRBV15; clone size: few; D gene: -; CDR3 protein: CATSRKKADTQYF; CDR3 DNA: TGTGCCACCAGCAGAAAGAAGGCAGATACGCAGTATTTT
J gene: TRBJ2-5; V gene: TRBV9; clone size: -; D gene: -; CDR3 protein: CASSVATGVRETQYF; CDR3 DNA: TGTGCCAGCAGCGTAGCTACTGGGGTGCGGGAGACCCAGTACTTC
J gene: TRBJ1-2; V gene: TRBV7-9; clone size: many; D gene: -; CDR3 protein: CASSSRGGPGYTF; CDR3 DNA: TGTGCCAGCAGCTCGCGGGGAGGGCCGGGCTACACCTTC
J gene: TRBJ2-2; V gene: TRBV20-1; clone size: many; D gene: -; CDR3 protein: CSAIVRNTGELFF; CDR3 DNA: TGCAGTGCTATTGTACGGAACACCGGGGAGCTGTTTTTT
J gene: TRBJ1-2; V gene: TRBV7-9; clone size: -; D gene: TRBD1; CDR3 protein: CASSLVGTGGLHGYTF; CDR3 DNA: TGTGCCAGCAGCTTAGTAGGGACAGGGGGACTCCATGGCTACACCTTC
J gene: TRBJ2-7; V gene: TRBV28; clone size: many; D gene: -; CDR3 protein: CASSLGDRGAFDEQYF; CDR3 DNA: TGTGCCAGCAGTTTAGGAGACAGAGGAGCTTTCGACGAGCAGTACTTC
J gene: TRBJ2-7; V gene: TRBV28; clone size: -; D gene: TRBD1; CDR3 protein: CASSATLLRDRGGYEQYF; CDR3 DNA: TGTGCCAGCAGTGCAACCTTACTAAGGGACAGGGGTGGCTACGAGCAGTACTTC
J gene: TRBJ2-1; V gene: TRBV29-1; clone size: -; D gene: TRBD2; CDR3 protein: CSVARLAGEHEQFF; CDR3 DNA: TGCAGCGTTGCCCGGCTAGCGGGAGAGCATGAGCAGTTCTTC
J gene: TRBJ2-7; V gene: TRBV3-1; clone size: many; D gene: -; CDR3 protein: CASSQGGILEQYF; CDR3 DNA: TGTGCCAGCAGCCAAGGGGGGATACTCGAGCAGTACTTC
J gene: TRBJ2-2; V gene: TRBV7-2; clone size: -; D gene: -; CDR3 protein: CASSFFSNTGELFF; CDR3 DNA: TGTGCCAGCAGCTTTTTTAGTAACACCGGGGAGCTGTTTTTT
J gene: TRBJ2-2; V gene: TRBV2; clone size: many; D gene: -; CDR3 protein: CASSERGTGELFF; CDR3 DNA: TGTGCCAGCAGTGAACGGGGCACCGGGGAGCTGTTTTTT
J gene: TRBJ2-2; V gene: TRBV6-2/TRBV6-3; clone size: -; D gene: -; CDR3 protein: CASSYSPTGELFF; CDR3 DNA: TGTGCCAGCAGTTACAGTCCCACCGGGGAGCTGTTTTTT
J gene: TRBJ1-1; V gene: TRBV7-9; clone size: -; D gene: -; CDR3 protein: CASSRGQTEAFF; CDR3 DNA: TGTGCCAGCAGCCGCGGACAGACCGAAGCTTTCTTT
J gene: TRBJ2-1; V gene: TRBV27; clone size: many; D gene: TRBD2; CDR3 protein: CASSLSPSGSSYNEQFF; CDR3 DNA: TGTGCCAGCAGTTTATCGCCTAGCGGGAGCTCCTACAATGAGCAGTTCTTC
J gene: TRBJ2-4; V gene: TRBV19; clone size: -; D gene: -; CDR3 protein: CASTFSAGAIAKNIQYF; CDR3 DNA: TGTGCCAGTACTTTTTCGGCGGGGGCTATAGCCAAAAACATTCAGTACTTC
J gene: TRBJ2-1; V gene: TRBV29-1; clone size: many; D gene: TRBD2; CDR3 protein: CSGVTGFGLDFYNEQFF; CDR3 DNA: TGCAGCGGCGTCACAGGATTCGGACTAGATTTCTACAATGAGCAGTTCTTC
J gene: TRBJ1-5; V gene: TRBV6-1; clone size: many; D gene: TRBD1; CDR3 protein: CASTPDRDNQPQHF; CDR3 DNA: TGTGCCAGTACCCCCGACAGGGACAATCAGCCCCAGCATTTT
J gene: TRBJ2-5; V gene: TRBV20-1; clone size: many; D gene: TRBD2; CDR3 protein: CKVGGDEARWETQYF; CDR3 DNA: TGCAAGGTCGGGGGGGACGAGGCGCGCTGGGAGACCCAGTACTTC
J gene: TRBJ1-5; V gene: TRBV12-3/TRBV12-4; clone size: few; D gene: -; CDR3 protein: CASSFGGRDQPQHF; CDR3 DNA: TGTGCCAGCAGTTTTGGGGGGCGCGATCAGCCCCAGCATTTT
J gene: TRBJ2-1; V gene: TRBV11-3; clone size: many; D gene: -; CDR3 protein: CASSWVQGNEQFF; CDR3 DNA: TGTGCCAGCAGCTGGGTTCAGGGGAATGAGCAGTTCTTC
J gene: TRBJ2-2; V gene: TRBV12-3/TRBV12-4; clone size: many; D gene: TRBD2; CDR3 protein: CASGSSGRGTGELFF; CDR3 DNA: TGTGCCAGCGGGTCTAGCGGGAGAGGCACCGGGGAGCTGTTTTTT
J gene: TRBJ2-1; V gene: TRBV5-1; clone size: many; D gene: -; CDR3 protein: CASSLEARLYNEQFF; CDR3 DNA: TGCGCCAGCAGCTTGGAAGCGAGACTGTACAATGAGCAGTTCTTC
J gene: TRBJ2-5; V gene: TRBV28; clone size: -; D gene: TRBD1; CDR3 protein: CASSFRTGGKETQYF; CDR3 DNA: TGTGCCAGCAGTTTCAGGACAGGGGGTAAAGAGACCCAGTACTTC
J gene: TRBJ2-5; V gene: TRBV5-6; clone size: few; D gene: -; CDR3 protein: CASSSSEVKETQYF; CDR3 DNA: TGTGCCAGCAGCTCCTCCGAAGTAAAGGAGACCCAGTACTTC
J gene: TRBJ2-7; V gene: TRBV11-3; clone size: -; D gene: TRBD2; CDR3 protein: CASSKGLAPYEQYF; CDR3 DNA: TGTGCCAGCAGCAAGGGACTAGCCCCCTACGAGCAGTACTTC
J gene: TRBJ1-5; V gene: TRBV20-1; clone size: many; D gene: TRBD1; CDR3 protein: CSARAMTGTDQPQHF; CDR3 DNA: TGCAGTGCTAGAGCTATGACAGGGACTGATCAGCCCCAGCATTTT
J gene: TRBJ1-4; V gene: TRBV7-2; clone size: -; D gene: -; CDR3 protein: CASSVDRRGEKLFF; CDR3 DNA: TGTGCCAGCAGCGTAGACAGGAGAGGGGAAAAACTGTTTTTT
J gene: TRBJ2-1; V gene: TRBV4-1; clone size: -; D gene: -; CDR3 protein: CASSQVVTNNNEQFF; CDR3 DNA: TGCGCCAGCAGCCAAGTCGTGACAAATAACAATGAGCAGTTCTTC
J gene: TRBJ1-6; V gene: TRBV12-3/TRBV12-4; clone size: many; D gene: -; CDR3 protein: CASHRDITNSPLHF; CDR3 DNA: TGTGCCAGCCACCGGGACATTACTAATTCACCCCTCCACTTT
J gene: TRBJ1-2; V gene: TRBV24-1; clone size: many; D gene: TRBD1; CDR3 protein: CATSAAGTGGGYTF; CDR3 DNA: TGTGCCACCAGTGCCGCCGGGACAGGGGGAGGCTACACCTTC
J gene: TRBJ1-5; V gene: TRBV7-2; clone size: -; D gene: -; CDR3 protein: CASSLTFNQPQHF; CDR3 DNA: TGTGCCAGCAGCTTAACTTTCAATCAGCCCCAGCATTTT
J gene: TRBJ1-2; V gene: TRBV6-1; clone size: many; D gene: -; CDR3 protein: CASNWGGHSGENYGYTF; CDR3 DNA: TGTGCCAGCAACTGGGGGGGTCATTCGGGGGAAAACTATGGCTACACCTTC
J gene: TRBJ2-7; V gene: TRBV20-1; clone size: -; D gene: TRBD2; CDR3 protein: CSARGTSGSAYEQYF; CDR3 DNA: TGCAGTGCCAGAGGGACTAGCGGGAGTGCCTACGAGCAGTACTTC
J gene: TRBJ1-5; V gene: TRBV4-1; clone size: -; D gene: TRBD1; CDR3 protein: CASRYRDRENSNQPQHF; CDR3 DNA: TGCGCCAGCAGGTACAGGGACAGGGAAAACAGCAATCAGCCCCAGCATTTT
J gene: TRBJ1-1; V gene: TRBV5-1; clone size: many; D gene: -; CDR3 protein: CASSYRTLTEAFF; CDR3 DNA: TGCGCCAGCAGTTACCGGACCCTGACTGAAGCTTTCTTT
J gene: TRBJ2-7; V gene: TRBV25-1; clone size: -; D gene: TRBD1; CDR3 protein: CASSDPGQGYEQYF; CDR3 DNA: TGTGCCAGCAGTGACCCTGGACAGGGCTACGAGCAGTACTTC